This T cell receptor beta chain was retrieved from a study of cytomegalovirus exposure and HLA in healthy donors. PCR involved 60 Vbeta and 13 Jbeta primers. Sequencing was performed with immunoSEQ multiplex PCR; in TCRdb, only in-frame clones are kept and a portion is missing. The repertoire has around 120,000 clones, 78% of them found once; the top ten carry just under 6.5%. On this clone itself: Its antigen is not identified.

The CDR3 contains 16 residues. Unmatched junction bases numbered 5, after V lost 1 base and J lost 3 bases. Looked up from germline, CDR1 is LNHDA and CDR2 is SQIVND (reference sequence). General study findings and limits: It emerged from a later analysis that several of the most significant clusters appeared to be linked to common viral pathogens.

Sequencing input: PBMCs. The TCR originated in a woman between 35 and 50 years old in good health and CMV-seronegative. The chain couples TRBV19 to TRBJ2-2; 7 nucleotides align to TRBD2. The CDR3 loop reads CASSIGGSVHTGELFF. In DNA, the CDR3 is TGTGCCAGTAGTATAGGCGGGAGCGTCCACACCGGGGAGCTGTTTTTT.